Following are 11 T cell receptor beta chains from one sample sequenced in a study of blood T cell repertoires in COVID-19. The assay was immunoSEQ multiplex PCR, and TCRdb's table has in-frame clones only and misses some. This sample has 200,000 to 300,000 clones, with nearly 90% found just once. The sequenced sample was peripheral blood. These receptors were taken from a human donor in a cohort sampled during active COVID-19.

This rearrangement joins TRBV5-4 to TRBJ1-5, with D perhaps matching TRBD1 (5 bases). Germline CDR1 is SGHNT and CDR2 is YYREEE (reference sequence). This CDR3 has 18 amino acids. The V end was cut by 2 bases, the J end by 1 base, with 19 bases between. Here the CDR3 DNA reads TGTGCCAGCAGCTTATCCACCCAGGGAGGTTGGAGCAATCAGCCCCAGCATTTT. As protein: CASSLSTQGGWSNQPQHF.

This clone was counted only a few times. This rearrangement joins TRBV28 to TRBJ2-3; 9 bases are a match to TRBD2. Unmatched junction bases numbered 5, after V lost 3 bases and J lost 4 bases. In germline, CDR1 is MDHEN, CDR2 SYDVKM. The CDR3 runs to 15 residues. CDR3 DNA: TGTGCCAGCAGTTTGGCTAGCGGGGTCTCAGATACGCAGTATTTT. Translated: CASSLASGVSDTQYF. Supplemented by reference TRBV28 and TRBJ2-3, the full variable domain reads DVKVTQSSRYLVKRTGEKVFLECVQDMDHENMFWYRQDPGLGLRLIYFSYDVKMKEKGDIPEGYSVSREKKERFSLILESASTNQTSMYLCASSLASGVSDTQYFGPGTRLTVL.

V and J are TRBV19 and TRBJ1-4, with D maybe TRBD1 (5 bases). Germline loops: CDR1 LNHDA, CDR2 SQIVND (reference sequence). V gave up 5 bases and J gave up 7 bases, with 11 bases separating them. The CDR3 consists of 13 residues. The CDR3 sequence is CASSDGGGEKLFF. As DNA, the CDR3 is TGTGCCAGTAGTGACGGGGGGGGTGAAAAACTGTTTTTT. The full variable domain, with the rest looked up from reference TRBV19 and TRBJ1-4, is DGGITQSPKYLFRKEGQNVTLSCEQNLNHDAMYWYRQDPGQGLRLIYYSQIVNDFQKGDIAEGYSVSREKKESFPLTVTSAQKNPTAFYLCASSDGGGEKLFFGSGTQLSVL.

CDR3 in amino acids: CASGSLLAAYTDTQYF. The CDR3 DNA reads as TGTGCTAGTGGTTCCCTCCTAGCGGCTTACACAGATACGCAGTATTTT. The chain is built from TRBV12-5 and TRBJ2-3; 7 nucleotides align to TRBD2. The CDR3 has 16 amino acids. With 4 bases clipped from V and 2 bases from J, the junction kept 9 bases outside the gene matches. The germline CDR1 and CDR2 sequences are LGHNT and FRNRAP.

The chain joins TRBV9 to TRBJ1-6; D remains unclear. Germline assignment: CDR1 SGDLS and CDR2 YYNGEE. The germline V and J ends were trimmed by 4 bases and 5 bases, with 7 bases remaining between them. This CDR3 is 13 amino acids long. The CDR3 DNA reads as TGTGCCAGCAGCTCACTCGATAATTCACCCCTCCACTTT. This translates into CASSSLDNSPLHF.

The rearrangement links TRBV28 to TRBJ1-2; D gene unclear. The CDR3 spans 13 residues. Deletions cut 6 bases from V and 4 bases from J, with 12 bases between. Germline V gene sequence: CDR1 MDHEN, CDR2 SYDVKM. This chain's CDR3 is CASRSRRGYGYTF. The CDR3 DNA follows: TGTGCCAGCAGATCTCGCAGAGGCTATGGCTACACCTTC.

The chain employs TRBV5-1 and TRBJ1-1; the match to TRBD1 covers 7 bases. The CDR3 sequence is 17 residues long. Germline V lookup: CDR1 SGHRS, CDR2 YFSETQ. Trimming removed 2 bases from V and 1 base from J; junction bases left unmatched: 11. The CDR3 region has the DNA TGCGCCAGCAGCTTCAGACAGGGTGTCAATCCGAACACTGAAGCTTTCTTT. Its protein product is CASSFRQGVNPNTEAFF.

The rearrangement uses TRBV7-8 and TRBJ1-4; TRBD1 matches at 7 bases. From germline, CDR1 is SGHVS and CDR2 FQNEAQ. V lost 4 bases and J lost 6; bases outside the gene matches: 8. This CDR3 is 15 amino acids long. This chain's CDR3 is CASSSTGAEDEKLFF. CDR3 sequence (DNA): TGTGCCAGCAGCTCAACAGGGGCCGAGGATGAAAAACTGTTTTTT.

As DNA, the CDR3 is TGTGCCTGGAGTGTAGGGGGGGGGTACCAAGAGACCCAGTACTTC. Amino acid sequence: CAWSVGGGYQETQYF. The genes are TRBV30 and TRBJ2-5; possibly TRBD2 for D (7 bases). CDR1 is GTSNPN, CDR2 SVGIG, per germline (reference sequence). V was trimmed by 0 bases and J by 0 bases, leaving 11 bases between them. The length of the CDR3 is 15 residues.

The chain is built from TRBV2 and TRBJ2-3, with 13 bases fitting TRBD2. The CDR3 length is 14 residues. Trimming removed 10 bases from V and 6 bases from J; junction bases left unmatched: 7. Germline V gene sequence: CDR1 SNHLY, CDR2 FYNNEI. DNA of the CDR3: TGTGCCACAAGACTAGCGGGGGGCGTGGATACGCAGTATTTT. Translation gives CATRLAGGVDTQYF.

The CDR3 loop reads CASSLGEGTTIYF. Written as DNA, the CDR3 is TGTGCCAGCAGTTTGGGAGAGGGCACTACCATATATTTT. The rearrangement uses TRBV12-3 or TRBV12-4 and TRBJ1-3; D uncertain. CDR3 length: 13 residues. V was pared by 3 bases and J by 10 bases, with 13 bases between.